Included here is one TCR beta chain sequence, with context. Its antigen is not identified. CDR3 length: 15 residues. Trimming took off 2 bases at V and 0 bases at J, with 8 bases between the two ends. Germline V gene sequence: CDR1 SGHTA, CDR2 FQGTGA. The sample comes from a study of blood T cells in healthy people across ages. A second about 7 to 11 cycle PCR used barcoded and J-beta primers. TCRdb independently ran MiXCR on the 5' RACE reads; one entry per CDR3 protein. The profile shows around 780,000 distinct CDR3 sequences, 25% to 30% of them singletons. Findings and limits, study-wide: Age brought a roughly linear fall in TCR beta diversity measured per million T cells.

These data also featured in a second study, about T cells of mothers and their children. That paper states: Sequencing returned over 8 million TCR beta CDR3 reads per mother and about 2.9 million per child.

This TCR was recovered from a boy aged 10-17 years in good health. The rearrangement joins TRBV7-3 to TRBJ2-1; tentatively, D is TRBD2 (5 bases). Sequencing input: blood. The CDR3 sequence: CASSLVASSYNEQFF. The DNA for the CDR3 is TGTGCCAGCAGCTTAGTAGCGAGCTCCTACAATGAGCAGTTCTTC.